These 9 T cell receptor beta chains came from one sample sequenced in a study of T-cell reconstitution after alpha-beta-depleted transplantation in children. As it was prepared, the TCRbeta library received unique molecular identifiers. A single record per CDR3 protein comes from TCRdb applying MiXCR to the PCR reads. The sample has about 16,000 distinct CDR3 sequences, roughly 7.6% seen once. The input for sequencing was PBMCs, mostly from graft donor cells, taken 60 days after TCRalphabeta/CD19-depleted stem cell transplant. These receptor sequences come from a boy in the first two years of life who had a stem cell transplant for Wiskott-Aldrich syndrome, so the T cells may come from the graft donor.

This clonotype was seen at least ten times. The CDR3 loop reads CATSRGPGTGKQETQYF. CDR3 bases: TGTGCCACCAGCAGAGGACCCGGGACGGGAAAACAAGAGACCCAGTACTTC. The J gene is TRBJ2-5, the V gene TRBV15, with D perhaps assigned TRBD1 or TRBD2 (5 bases each). The germline V and J ends were trimmed by 1 base and 2 bases, with 17 bases remaining between them. This CDR3 contains 17 residues. CDR1 is LNHNV, CDR2 YYDKDF, per germline (reference sequence).

This clonotype was seen ten or more times. This rearrangement joins TRBV7-9 to TRBJ2-5; the match to TRBD1 covers 7 bases. Germline values: CDR1 SEHNR, CDR2 FQNEAQ (reference sequence). V was pared by 5 bases and J by 5 bases, with 11 bases of the junction left unmatched. The CDR3 length is 15 residues. This CDR3 is CASSRRTGLEETQYF. The CDR3 bases are TGTGCCAGCAGCCGGCGGACAGGTTTGGAGGAGACCCAGTACTTC.

This clonotype was observed many times. The V gene is TRBV15, the J gene TRBJ2-7; TRBD2 aligns across 11 bases. The germline V gene has CDR1 LNHNV and CDR2 YYDKDF (reference sequence). The J segment lost 12 bases and the V segment lost 0 bases, leaving 16 bases of the junction unmatched. The CDR3 sequence is 17 residues long. CDR3 nucleotide sequence: TGTGCCACCAGCAGAGATATCGGAATAGCGGGAGGGCCGATCCTGTACTTC. Translating gives CATSRDIGIAGGPILYF.

This clonotype was seen only once. The rearrangement links TRBV2 to TRBJ2-6, with 9 bases that match TRBD1. V was pared by 6 bases and J by 5 bases, with 11 bases of the junction left unmatched. The germline gives CDR1 SNHLY, CDR2 FYNNEI. This CDR3 is built from 17 residues. The CDR3 DNA reads as TGTGCCAGCAGGGGGGACAGGGCTAACCTCTGGGCCAACGTCCTGACTTTC. This sequence encodes CASRGDRANLWANVLTF.

This clonotype has just a few counts. The chain uses TRBV28 and TRBJ2-2; the match to TRBD2 covers 10 bases. Germline V CDR1 and CDR2: MDHEN, SYDVKM. The CDR3 covers 14 residues. V was pared by 6 bases and J by 6 bases, with 4 bases of the junction left unmatched. The CDR3 DNA reads as TGTGCCAGCAGAAGGCTAGCGGGGGCCGGGGAGCTGTTTTTT. It translates to CASRRLAGAGELFF. The full variable domain, rest sourced from reference TRBV28 and TRBJ2-2, is DVKVTQSSRYLVKRTGEKVFLECVQDMDHENMFWYRQDPGLGLRLIYFSYDVKMKEKGDIPEGYSVSREKKERFSLILESASTNQTSMYLCASRRLAGAGELFFGEGSRLTVL.

This clonotype was picked up many times. One end of the junction varies from germline; a read error may be responsible. In DNA, the CDR3 is TGTGCCAGCAGCTGGACTAGCGGGGGGCTGTTTTTT. This sequence encodes CASSWTSGGLFF. The chain has TRBV5-6 and TRBJ2-2; TRBD2 matches 13 bases. This CDR3 contains 12 residues. Germline V CDR1 and CDR2: SGHDT, YYEEEE.

This clonotype has at least ten counts. This rearrangement joins TRBV21-1 to TRBJ1-3; the table's TRBD1 call for D was not verified on the DNA. TRBV21-1 is described as a pseudogene. This CDR3 contains 16 residues. The CDR3 region is CASSKRRDRGGNTIYF. CDR3 sequence (DNA): TGTGCCAGCAGCAAACGCCGGGACAGGGGCGGAAACACCATATATTTT.

In its sample, this clonotype was seen many times. The rearrangement links TRBV29-1 to TRBJ2-3, with no clear D. V lost 3 bases and J 10 bases, leaving 11 bases between the germline ends. Germline V gene lookup returns CDR1 SQVTM and CDR2 ANQGSEA. The CDR3 length is 11 residues. CDR3 coding DNA: TGCAGCGTTGATCACCCGTTGGCGCAGTATTTT. Translated, it gives CSVDHPLAQYF.

This clonotype was recorded a few times. This chain connects TRBV20-1 to TRBJ2-1; a possible D gene is TRBD1 (5 bases). CDR1 and CDR2 from the germline V gene are DFQATT and SNEGSKA (reference sequence). The CDR3 sequence is 12 residues long. V gave up 6 bases and J gave up 6 bases, with 12 bases separating them. CDR3 amino acids: CSATKQANEQFF. In DNA form, the CDR3 reads TGCAGTGCGACAAAACAGGCCAATGAGCAGTTCTTC.